Below, 25 T cell receptor beta chains from the same sample are listed, as sequenced in a study. MiXCR, run by TCRdb on the reads, gives a single entry per CDR3 protein. Among approximately 4,300 distinct CDR3 sequences, more than 9% were seen once, and the ten largest hold 10% to 15%. The specimen sequenced was CD4+ T cells from synovial fluid. The receptors originated from a human donor with rheumatoid arthritis.

This clonotype was seen ten or more times. The chain joins TRBV7-2 to TRBJ2-3; the match to TRBD2 covers 11 bases. The junction had 7 bases not matched to a gene; V was cut back by 0 bases and J by 5 bases. The CDR3 has 17 amino acids. Germline loops: CDR1 SGHTA, CDR2 FQGNSA. Here the CDR3 DNA reads TGTGCCAGCAGCTTAGCCGCTAGCGGGAGGTTTCTAGATACGCAGTATTTT. This encodes CASSLAASGRFLDTQYF.

Relative to its sample, this clonotype is medium-sized. DNA for the CDR3: TGTGCCAGCAGCCCGGACAGGGGGGCCCCGTTCTTC. Translated, it gives CASSPDRGAPFF. The rearrangement joins TRBV7-2 to TRBJ2-1; 10 bases agree with TRBD1. The ends lost 5 bases at V and 15 bases at J; junction bases unmatched: 7. Looked up from germline, CDR1 is SGHTA and CDR2 is FQGNSA. This CDR3 has 12 amino acids. Full variable domain (missing parts from reference TRBV7-2 and TRBJ2-1): GAGVSQSPSNKVTEKGKDVELRCDPISGHTALYWYRQSLGQGLEFLIYFQGNSAPDKSGLPSDRFSAERTGGSVSTLTIQRTQQEDSAVYLCASSPDRGAPFFGPGTRLTVL.

In this sample, this clonotype is medium-sized. V is TRBV27 and J is TRBJ1-6; the D is unclear. Per germline, CDR1 MNHEY and CDR2 SMNVEV (reference sequence). V was shortened by 4 bases and J by 10 bases, with 17 bases between the two germline ends. The CDR3 is 15 amino acids. CDR3 DNA sequence: TGTGCCAGCAGTTATGTTTCGGGAGGACTGTCACCCCTCCACTTT. It translates to CASSYVSGGLSPLHF.

This clonotype was recorded at least ten times. The J gene is TRBJ1-5, the V gene TRBV6-1; D unclear. The V gene's germline CDR1 is MNHNS and CDR2 SASEGT. The V end was cut by 0 bases, the J end by 1 base, with 7 bases between. The CDR3 sequence is 15 residues long. The CDR3 loop reads CASSEAGLSNQPQHF. CDR3 in DNA: TGTGCCAGCAGTGAAGCAGGGTTAAGCAATCAGCCCCAGCATTTT.

This clonotype is termed medium-sized (0.01 to 0.1%). This chain joins TRBV20-1 and TRBJ1-6, with 10 positions matching TRBD1. Germline V lookup: CDR1 DFQATT, CDR2 SNEGSKA (reference sequence). After removal of 5 bases from V and 9 bases from J, the junction contained 7 bases not matched to a gene. The CDR3 covers 14 residues. CDR3 bases: TGCAGTGCTCGGACCGGACAGGGGGGTTCACCCCTCCACTTT. Amino acid sequence: CSARTGQGGSPLHF.

This clonotype was seen repeatedly, ten times or more. V usage is TRBV6-1 and J usage is TRBJ2-4, with D perhaps assigned TRBD1 or TRBD2 (6 bases each). This CDR3 comprises 16 residues. The V end lost 4 bases, the J end lost 3 bases, and 16 bases lay between the germline ends. Germline-derived CDR1 and CDR2 are MNHNS and SASEGT. The CDR3 reads CASSASPGAGKNIQYF. The DNA of the CDR3 is TGTGCCAGCAGTGCATCTCCGGGGGCCGGCAAAAACATTCAGTACTTC.

This clonotype qualifies as medium-sized (0.01 to 0.1%). The chain recombines TRBV5-1 with TRBJ1-2; 7 bases are shared with TRBD1. This CDR3 comprises 17 residues. Germline V lookup: CDR1 SGHRS, CDR2 YFSETQ. The junction had 19 bases not matched to a gene; V was cut back by 3 bases and J by 8 bases. The CDR3 loop is CASSSRGDSLISGGYTF. CDR3 nucleotide sequence: TGCGCCAGCAGCTCGAGGGGGGACAGCCTGATTTCGGGAGGCTACACCTTC.

The J gene is TRBJ1-2, the V gene TRBV20-1; possibly TRBD1 for D (6 bases). V was cut by 1 base and J by 4 bases, with 7 bases left in between. From germline, CDR1 is DFQATT and CDR2 SNEGSKA (reference sequence). The CDR3 loop spans 12 amino acids. CDR3 in DNA: TGCAGTGCTAGAGGACAGGTCTATGGCTACACCTTC. This codes for CSARGQVYGYTF.

The rearrangement joins TRBV2 to TRBJ2-2; 8 bases fit TRBD2. V lost 6 bases to trimming and J lost 6 bases; unmatched junction nucleotides: 6. The length of the CDR3 is 14 residues. Looked up from germline, CDR1 is SNHLY and CDR2 is FYNNEI. CDR3 region: CASRNTSGSGELFF. CDR3 coding DNA: TGTGCCAGCAGAAATACTAGCGGCTCCGGGGAGCTGTTTTTT.

This rearrangement joins TRBV19 to TRBJ2-7; D call uncertain. This CDR3 region has 13 residues. Per germline, CDR1 LNHDA and CDR2 SQIVND (reference sequence). Trimming took 4 bases from V and 2 from J, leaving 9 bases between them. The CDR3: CASSRGGPYEQYF. The CDR3 DNA reads TGTGCCAGTAGTAGGGGTGGCCCCTACGAGCAGTACTTC.

To note about this clonotype: This could be a read error, since a much larger clone is one nucleotide away. The V gene is TRBV19, the J gene TRBJ1-6; D remains ambiguous. V shed 5 bases and J shed 14 bases, with 25 bases lying between them. From germline, CDR1 is LNHDA and CDR2 SQIVND (reference sequence). There are 16 residues in the CDR3. CDR3 protein: CASSPNPRKAVPALHF. CDR3 DNA: TGTGCCAGTAGTCCGAATCCTCGGAAAGCGGTTCCGGCCCTCCACTTT.

Within the sample, this clonotype is medium-sized (0.01 to 0.1%). The genes are TRBV20-1 and TRBJ2-7, with 12 bases that match TRBD2. This CDR3 is 13 amino acids long. V shed 6 bases, J shed 12 bases, and the junction held 12 bases outside the gene matches. Per the germline V gene, CDR1 is DFQATT and CDR2 is SNEGSKA (reference sequence). The CDR3 DNA sequence: TGCAGTGCAACCCCTAGCGGGAGGGCCGATCCGTACTTC. Protein sequence: CSATPSGRADPYF.

By share, this clonotype counts as medium-sized. The chain links TRBV20-1 to TRBJ1-6, with D maybe TRBD1 (5 bases). In germline, CDR1 is DFQATT, CDR2 SNEGSKA (reference sequence). Trimming shortened V by 3 bases and J by 7 bases, and 16 bases separated the two germline ends. The CDR3 loop spans 15 amino acids. The CDR3 here is CSASGGGQKNSPLHF. The CDR3 region has the DNA TGCAGTGCTAGTGGGGGAGGGCAGAAGAATTCACCCCTCCACTTT.

Within the sample, this clonotype is large. The CDR3 sequence: CASRRLAGGSDTQYF. The CDR3 coding sequence is TGTGCCAGCAGGAGACTAGCGGGAGGTTCAGATACGCAGTATTTT. The gene calls are TRBV7-2 and TRBJ2-3; 13 bases match TRBD2. This CDR3 spans 15 amino acids. Germline V gives CDR1 SGHTA, CDR2 FQGNSA. V trimming: 6 bases; J trimming: 4 bases; junction bases outside the gene matches: 4.

This clonotype was recorded at least ten times. The DNA for the CDR3 is TGTGCCAGCAGTTACGCGACAGGGGGCGGCTATAGCAATCAGCCCCAGCATTTT. Amino acids: CASSYATGGGYSNQPQHF. V gene TRBV6-2 or TRBV6-3 combines with J gene TRBJ1-5, with TRBD1 matching over 10 bases. The CDR3 has 18 residues. The ends lost 2 bases at V and 0 bases at J; junction bases unmatched: 7. Germline lookup yields CDR1 MNHEY and CDR2 SVGEGT.

This clonotype was seen at least ten times. This chain uses TRBV5-4 with TRBJ2-6, with TRBD2 matching 7 bases. CDR3 length: 17 amino acids. The germline CDR1 and CDR2 sequences are SGHNT and YYREEE (reference sequence). The V segment lost 3 bases and the J segment 1 base; nucleotides outside the gene matches: 7. The CDR3 bases are TGTGCCAGCAGCTCTACTCGGGGGGTATCTGGGGCCAACGTCCTGACTTTC. Protein: CASSSTRGVSGANVLTF.

The chain carries TRBV5-1 and TRBJ2-7; TRBD2 matches at 7 bases. The junction had 9 bases not matched to a gene; V was cut back by 0 bases and J by 6 bases. Germline V CDR1 and CDR2: SGHRS, YFSETQ. The CDR3 length is 15 residues. The CDR3 DNA follows: TGCGCCAGCAGCTTGGAATGGGGCGGGAGCGGCGAGCAGTACTTC. Its protein product is CASSLEWGGSGEQYF.

This clonotype occurred a few times. The chain combines TRBV14 with TRBJ2-1; a possible D gene is TRBD2 (5 bases). CDR3 size: 12 residues. Germline CDR1 and CDR2: SGHDN and FVKESK. The V end was cut by 1 base, the J end by 12 bases, with 10 bases between. The CDR3 loop is CASSQGAGVQFF. CDR3 in DNA: TGTGCCAGCAGCCAAGGGGCGGGTGTGCAGTTCTTC. Supplemented by reference TRBV14 and TRBJ2-1, the full variable domain reads EAGVTQFPSHSVIEKGQTVTLRCDPISGHDNLYWYRRVMGKEIKFLLHFVKESKQDESGMPNNRFLAERTGGTYSTLKVQPAELEDSGVYFCASSQGAGVQFFGPGTRLTVL.

This clonotype ranks as medium-sized. This chain links TRBV20-1 with TRBJ2-6, with D perhaps TRBD1 (5 bases). The CDR3 length is 15 residues. Per germline, CDR1 DFQATT and CDR2 SNEGSKA (reference sequence). V was trimmed by 3 bases and J by 1 base, leaving 10 bases between them. Here the CDR3 DNA reads TGCAGTGCTAGTCAGGGAACGTCTGGGGCCAACGTCCTGACTTTC. This translates into CSASQGTSGANVLTF.

Many counts were recorded for this clonotype. The genes are TRBV12-5 and TRBJ1-1; TRBD1 matches 7 bases. After removal of 4 bases from V and 8 bases from J, the junction contained 13 bases not matched to a gene. The CDR3 is 15 amino acids. Germline assignment: CDR1 LGHNT and CDR2 FRNRAP. CDR3: CASGSQSGTVKEAFF. CDR3 coding DNA: TGTGCTAGTGGTTCCCAATCCGGGACAGTGAAAGAAGCTTTCTTT.

Sample share makes this clonotype medium-sized (0.01 to 0.1%). The chain has TRBV4-1 and TRBJ2-2; weak D call: TRBD2 (6 bases). Germline values: CDR1 MGHRA, CDR2 YSYEKL. This CDR3 spans 11 amino acids. V was clipped by 7 bases and J by 6 bases, with 6 bases between them. CDR3 sequence reads: CASTSAGELFF. The CDR3 DNA follows: TGCGCCAGCACTAGCGCCGGGGAGCTGTTTTTT.

The chain recombines TRBV29-1 with TRBJ2-5; 7 nucleotides align to TRBD2. The V and J ends lost 7 bases and 5 bases, in that order; junction bases with no gene match: 10. This CDR3 spans 13 amino acids. Per the germline V gene, CDR1 is SQVTM and CDR2 is ANQGSEA. CDR3 nucleotides: TGCAGCGGAAGGGAGGGCCCCGGGGAGACCCAGTACTTC. Protein sequence: CSGREGPGETQYF.

This clonotype came up a few times. This sequence joins TRBV10-2 and TRBJ2-7, with D possibly matching TRBD1 (6 bases). Trimming stripped 4 bases from V and 3 bases from J, with 16 bases between. The CDR3 totals 15 residues. Germline CDR1 and CDR2: WSHSY and SAAADI. The CDR3 spells CASSVNPGVFYEQYF. The CDR3 region has the DNA TGCGCCAGCAGTGTAAACCCAGGGGTGTTCTACGAGCAGTACTTC.

In this sample, this clonotype is medium-sized. This chain uses TRBV4-1 with TRBJ2-7, with 14 bases identical to TRBD2. Trimming at V came to 0 bases and at J to 2 bases, leaving 12 bases not matched to a gene. Germline loops: CDR1 MGHRA, CDR2 YSYEKL. The CDR3 runs to 20 residues. Here the CDR3 reads CASSQDFSGTSGGGTYEQYF. The CDR3 bases are TGCGCCAGCAGCCAAGATTTCTCCGGGACTAGCGGGGGTGGGACCTACGAGCAGTACTTC.

The chain uses TRBV28 and TRBJ1-1; 9 bases are a match to TRBD1. J gave up 0 bases and V 5 bases, and 4 bases lay outside the gene matches. Per the germline V gene, CDR1 is MDHEN and CDR2 is SYDVKM. The CDR3 contains 15 residues. DNA for the CDR3: TGTGCCAGCAGTCCTCGGACAGGGGTGAACACTGAAGCTTTCTTT. This codes for CASSPRTGVNTEAFF. The full variable domain, completed using reference TRBV28 and TRBJ1-1, is DVKVTQSSRYLVKRTGEKVFLECVQDMDHENMFWYRQDPGLGLRLIYFSYDVKMKEKGDIPEGYSVSREKKERFSLILESASTNQTSMYLCASSPRTGVNTEAFFGQGTRLTVV.